This TCR beta chain was identified in a study of blood T cell repertoires in COVID-19. Turning to the study itself: Some COVID-19 samples were acute and others convalescent; all came from the United States, Italy and Spain. In each case, the material was cDNA or gDNA derived from T cells, B-cell-depleted T cells, or PBMCs.

In the original analysis: Amplification from reference gene primers served as the basis for estimated nucleated cell counts. The assay was immunoSEQ multiplex PCR, and TCRdb's table has in-frame clones only and misses some. The V and J calls and clone size were taken over from that table, and D and trimming were inferred from the DNA. Of around 82,000 clones listed, almost 85% were seen once; the top ten hold roughly 9.6%. Enrolled during active infection, Seattle patients were then followed longitudinally. Germline values: CDR1 KGHSH, CDR2 LQKENI. The CDR3 contains 15 residues. Trimming took 3 bases from V and 5 from J, leaving 14 bases between them.

The TCR was taken from a man in his fifties or sixties with COVID-19, enrolled during active disease. V gene TRBV18 combines with J gene TRBJ2-1; possibly TRBD1 for D (6 bases). Sequencing used peripheral blood. The CDR3 DNA sequence: TGTGCCAGCTCACCGGACAGCAGGGTTGACAATGAGCAGTTCTTC. Translating gives CASSPDSRVDNEQFF.